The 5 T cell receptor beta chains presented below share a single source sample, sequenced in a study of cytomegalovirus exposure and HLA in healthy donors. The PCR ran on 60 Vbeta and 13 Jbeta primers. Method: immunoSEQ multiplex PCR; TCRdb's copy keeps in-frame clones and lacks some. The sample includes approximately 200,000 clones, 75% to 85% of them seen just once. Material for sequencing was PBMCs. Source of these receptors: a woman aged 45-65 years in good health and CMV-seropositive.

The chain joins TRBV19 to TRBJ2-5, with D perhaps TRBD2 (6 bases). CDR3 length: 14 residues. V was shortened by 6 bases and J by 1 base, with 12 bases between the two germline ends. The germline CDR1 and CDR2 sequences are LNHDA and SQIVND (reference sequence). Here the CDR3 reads CASSRGNFQETQYF. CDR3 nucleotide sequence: TGTGCCAGTAGCCGCGGGAACTTCCAAGAGACCCAGTACTTC.

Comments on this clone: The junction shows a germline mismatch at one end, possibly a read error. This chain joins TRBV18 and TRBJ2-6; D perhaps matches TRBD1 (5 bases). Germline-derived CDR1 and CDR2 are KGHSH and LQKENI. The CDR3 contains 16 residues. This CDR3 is CASSPSRLSGANGLTF. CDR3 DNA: TGTGCCAGCTCACCATCTAGACTCTCTGGGGCCAACGGCCTGACTTTC.

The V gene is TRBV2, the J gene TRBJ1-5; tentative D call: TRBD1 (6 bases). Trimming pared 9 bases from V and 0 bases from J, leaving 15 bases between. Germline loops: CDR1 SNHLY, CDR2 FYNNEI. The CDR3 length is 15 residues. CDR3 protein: CASSYRDYSNQPQHF. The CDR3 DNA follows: TGTGCCAGTAGCTACAGGGACTATAGCAATCAGCCCCAGCATTTT.

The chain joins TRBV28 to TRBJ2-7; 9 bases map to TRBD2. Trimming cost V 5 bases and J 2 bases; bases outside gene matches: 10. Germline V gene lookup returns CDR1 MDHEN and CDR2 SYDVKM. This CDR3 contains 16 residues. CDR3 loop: CASSPPYGGRAYEQYF. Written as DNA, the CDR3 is TGTGCCAGCAGTCCCCCATATGGCGGGAGGGCCTACGAGCAGTACTTC.

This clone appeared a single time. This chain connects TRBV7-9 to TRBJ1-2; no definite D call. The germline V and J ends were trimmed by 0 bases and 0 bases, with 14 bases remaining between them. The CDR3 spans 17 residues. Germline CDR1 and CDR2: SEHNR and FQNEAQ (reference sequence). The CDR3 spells CASSLASVSGTNYGYTF. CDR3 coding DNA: TGTGCCAGCAGCTTAGCCTCCGTCTCCGGGACTAACTATGGCTACACCTTC.